This T cell receptor (beta chain) was sequenced for a study of control samples from healthy donors and cancer patients. Clones were sequenced by immunoSEQ multiplex PCR, and TCRdb holds only the in-frame ones, with some missing. The data show under 85,000 clones, around 94% seen once. This clonotype originated in a woman aged 40 to 50 in good health. The specimen sequenced was blood.

The CDR3 spells CASSSPGRMNTEAFF. The CDR3 DNA sequence: TGTGCCAGCAGTTCCCCAGGCAGGATGAACACTGAAGCTTTCTTT. This chain joins TRBV6-2 or TRBV6-3 and TRBJ1-1, with unresolved D. From germline, CDR1 is MNHEY and CDR2 SVGEGT. The CDR3 is made up of 15 amino acids. Trimming removed 4 bases at V and 0 bases at J, with 12 bases between.